The clone carrying this T cell receptor (beta chain) was found once. Per the germline V gene, CDR1 is GTSNPN and CDR2 is SVGIG (reference sequence). There are 12 residues in the CDR3. The V gene end was trimmed by 4 bases and the J gene end by 6 bases; junction bases not matched to a gene: 4. These data are taken from a study of blood T cell repertoires in COVID-19. Study overall: The origin of the acute and convalescent COVID-19 samples was the United States, Italy and Spain. PBMCs, B-cell-depleted T cells, or T cells provided the cDNA or gDNA that made up the material.

Study processing details: Cell counts per sample came from amplifying reference gene primers. Clones were sequenced by immunoSEQ multiplex PCR, and TCRdb holds only the in-frame ones, with some missing. That table furnishes V, J and clone size, whereas the DNA furnished D and trimming. The table lists around 700,000 clones, more than 80% of them singletons. This TCR came from a woman aged 18-35 years with acute or convalescent COVID-19. The chain uses TRBV30 and TRBJ1-2, with 8 nucleotides matching TRBD1. Specimen: peripheral blood. CDR3 sequence reads: CAWTSGGHGYTF. As DNA, the CDR3 is TGTGCCTGGACTTCAGGGGGCCATGGCTACACCTTC.